Reported below is one T cell receptor beta chain. Its matching antigen is unknown. Measured with immunoSEQ multiplex PCR; TCRdb has only the in-frame clones, and not every one. The table has more than 95,000 clones, about 93% seen once; the top ten hold approximately 0.32%. This record belongs to a study of siplizumab effects on memory and regulatory T cells. Study outcomes and limitations: Treatment with siplizumab left mappable alloreactive CD4+ clones averaging roughly 69% Treg-derived, compared with 25% to 30% in controls. The diversity of naive T cells seemed greater than that of memory cells, and their alloresponse contribution seemed major. Sequences that were alloreactive and traceable to unstimulated CD4+ memory cells were significantly reduced by siplizumab.

V dropped 2 bases and J dropped 1 base, with 13 bases sitting between them. The CDR3 is made up of 16 amino acids. Germline assignment: CDR1 MNHEY and CDR2 SMNVEV (reference sequence). The sequence derives from a human donor in good health. The chain combines TRBV27 with TRBJ2-3; D is undetermined. The source material was CD4+ T cells sorted from blood. CDR3 nucleotides: TGTGCCAGCAGTTTAGTCCCGGCCTGGGGCACAGATACGCAGTATTTT. Translation: CASSLVPAWGTDTQYF.